This TCR beta chain was documented in a study of radiotherapy plus CTLA-4 blockade in lung cancer. Repertoires were generated with immunoSEQ multiplex PCR, while TCRdb's copy carries only in-frame clones and drops some. The top ten clones hold approximately 2.5% of a sample with fewer than 140,000 clones, over 75% of them seen once. The CDR3 loop spans 15 amino acids. Germline V gene data show CDR1 as LGHNA and CDR2 as YNFKEQ. Trimming left V 0 bases short and J 5 bases short, with 13 bases between. This receptor was taken from a human donor with non-small cell lung cancer that progressed on radiotherapy plus ipilimumab. Some clones in this sample may be carry-over from other donors' samples. Source: peripheral blood, taken from a patient treated with radiotherapy plus ipilimumab. V and J are TRBV4-2 and TRBJ1-2; D call uncertain. The CDR3 region has the DNA TGTGCCAGCAGCCAAGAAGGAACCTCAGAATATGGCTACACCTTC. Its translation: CASSQEGTSEYGYTF.